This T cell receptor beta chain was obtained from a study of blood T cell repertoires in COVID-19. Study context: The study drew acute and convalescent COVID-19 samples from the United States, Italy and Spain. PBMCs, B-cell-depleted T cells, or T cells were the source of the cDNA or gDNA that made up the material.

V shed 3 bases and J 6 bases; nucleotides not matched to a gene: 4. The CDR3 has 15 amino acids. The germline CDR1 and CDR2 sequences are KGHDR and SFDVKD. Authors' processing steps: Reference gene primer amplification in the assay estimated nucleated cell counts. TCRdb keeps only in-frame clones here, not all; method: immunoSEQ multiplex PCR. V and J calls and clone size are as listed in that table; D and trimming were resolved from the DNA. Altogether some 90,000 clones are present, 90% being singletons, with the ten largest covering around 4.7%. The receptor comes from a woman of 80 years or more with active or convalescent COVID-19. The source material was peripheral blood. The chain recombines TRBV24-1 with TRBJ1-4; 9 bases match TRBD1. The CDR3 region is CATSDATGGHEKLFF. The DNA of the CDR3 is TGTGCCACCAGTGATGCTACAGGGGGCCATGAAAAACTGTTTTTT.